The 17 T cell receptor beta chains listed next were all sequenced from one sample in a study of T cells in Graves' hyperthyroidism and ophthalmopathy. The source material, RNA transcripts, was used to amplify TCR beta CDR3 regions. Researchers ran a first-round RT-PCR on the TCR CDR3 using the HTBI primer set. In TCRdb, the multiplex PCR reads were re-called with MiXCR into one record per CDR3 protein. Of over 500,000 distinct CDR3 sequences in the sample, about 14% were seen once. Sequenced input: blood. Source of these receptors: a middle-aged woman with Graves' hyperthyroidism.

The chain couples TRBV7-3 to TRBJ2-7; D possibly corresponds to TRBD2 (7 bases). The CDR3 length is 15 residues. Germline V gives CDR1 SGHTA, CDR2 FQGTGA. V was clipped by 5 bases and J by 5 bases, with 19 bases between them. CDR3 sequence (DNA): TGTGCCAGCAGCAGCGCTGGGGGGGCGTTAGACGAGCAGTACTTC. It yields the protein CASSSAGGALDEQYF.

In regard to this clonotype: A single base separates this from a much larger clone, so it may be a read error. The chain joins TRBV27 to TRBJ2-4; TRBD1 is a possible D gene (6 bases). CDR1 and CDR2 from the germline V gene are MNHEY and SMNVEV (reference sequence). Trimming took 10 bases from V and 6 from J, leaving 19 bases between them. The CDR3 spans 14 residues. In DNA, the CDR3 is TGTGCCAACAGAGGACCGGGACACCTAAACATTCAGTACTTC. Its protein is CANRGPGHLNIQYF.

The CDR3 nucleotides read TGTGCCAGTAGTGGGACTAGCGGGCTTCTTGAGACCCAGTACTTC. It specifies CASSGTSGLLETQYF. The gene calls are TRBV19 and TRBJ2-5; 12 bases match TRBD2. CDR3 length: 15 residues. The germline gives CDR1 LNHDA, CDR2 SQIVND (reference sequence). Trimming removed 5 bases from V and 5 bases from J; junction bases left unmatched: 6.

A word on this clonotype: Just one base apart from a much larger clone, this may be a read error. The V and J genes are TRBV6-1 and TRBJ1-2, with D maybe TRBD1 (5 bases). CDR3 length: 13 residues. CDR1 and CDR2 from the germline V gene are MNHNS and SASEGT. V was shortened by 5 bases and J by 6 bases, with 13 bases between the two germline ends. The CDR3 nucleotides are TGTGCCAGCAGTATGCCAGGGAATCATGGCTACACCTTC. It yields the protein CASSMPGNHGYTF.

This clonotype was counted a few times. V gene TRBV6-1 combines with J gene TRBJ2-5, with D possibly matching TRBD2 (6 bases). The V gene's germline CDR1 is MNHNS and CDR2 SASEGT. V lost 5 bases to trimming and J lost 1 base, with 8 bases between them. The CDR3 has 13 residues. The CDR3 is CASSRAGQETQYF. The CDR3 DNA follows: TGTGCCAGCAGTAGAGCGGGCCAAGAGACCCAGTACTTC.

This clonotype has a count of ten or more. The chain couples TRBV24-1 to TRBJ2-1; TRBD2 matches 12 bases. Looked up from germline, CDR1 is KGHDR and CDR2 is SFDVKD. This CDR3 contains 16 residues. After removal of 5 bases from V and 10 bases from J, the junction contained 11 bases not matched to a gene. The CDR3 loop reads CATSGLAGALNSEQFF. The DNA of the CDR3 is TGTGCCACCAGTGGACTAGCGGGAGCTCTGAATTCGGAGCAGTTCTTC.

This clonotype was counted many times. In DNA form, the CDR3 reads TGTGCCAGCAGCCCTAACCCGCTAATCTACGAGCAGTACTTC. Translated: CASSPNPLIYEQYF. The genes are TRBV11-2 and TRBJ2-7; D remains unclear. Trimming stripped 5 bases from V and 3 bases from J, with 14 bases between. This CDR3 region has 14 residues. Germline loops: CDR1 SGHAT, CDR2 FQNNGV.

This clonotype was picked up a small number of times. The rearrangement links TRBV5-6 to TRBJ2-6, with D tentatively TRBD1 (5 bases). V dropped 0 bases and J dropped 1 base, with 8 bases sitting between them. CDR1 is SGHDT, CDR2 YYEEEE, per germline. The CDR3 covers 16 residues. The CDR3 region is CASSLVGQSGANVLTF. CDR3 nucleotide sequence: TGTGCCAGCAGCTTGGTAGGACAATCTGGGGCCAACGTCCTGACTTTC.

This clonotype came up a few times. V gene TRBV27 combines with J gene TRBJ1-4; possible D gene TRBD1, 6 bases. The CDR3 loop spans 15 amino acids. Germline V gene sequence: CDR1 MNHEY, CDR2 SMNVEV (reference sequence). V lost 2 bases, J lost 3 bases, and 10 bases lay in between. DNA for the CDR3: TGTGCCAGCAGTTTAAACAGGGACGCTAATGAAAAACTGTTTTTT. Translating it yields CASSLNRDANEKLFF. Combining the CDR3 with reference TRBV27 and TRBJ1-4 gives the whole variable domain EAQVTQNPRYLITVTGKKLTVTCSQNMNHEYMSWYRQDPGLGLRQIYYSMNVEVTDKGDVPEGYKVSRKEKRNFPLILESPSPNQTSLYFCASSLNRDANEKLFFGSGTQLSVL.

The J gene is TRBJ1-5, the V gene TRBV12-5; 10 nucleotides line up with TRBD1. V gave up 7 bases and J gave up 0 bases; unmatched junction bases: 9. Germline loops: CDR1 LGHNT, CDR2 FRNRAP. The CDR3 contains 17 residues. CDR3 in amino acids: CASERGDRGLSNQPQHF. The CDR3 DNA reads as TGTGCTAGTGAACGTGGGGACAGGGGACTTAGCAATCAGCCCCAGCATTTT.

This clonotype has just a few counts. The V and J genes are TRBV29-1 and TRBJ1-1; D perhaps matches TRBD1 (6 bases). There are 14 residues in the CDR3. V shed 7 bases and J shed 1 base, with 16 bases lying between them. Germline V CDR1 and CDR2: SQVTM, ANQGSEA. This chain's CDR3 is CSDKVPGQNTEAFF. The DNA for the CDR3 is TGCAGCGATAAAGTCCCGGGACAGAACACTGAAGCTTTCTTT.

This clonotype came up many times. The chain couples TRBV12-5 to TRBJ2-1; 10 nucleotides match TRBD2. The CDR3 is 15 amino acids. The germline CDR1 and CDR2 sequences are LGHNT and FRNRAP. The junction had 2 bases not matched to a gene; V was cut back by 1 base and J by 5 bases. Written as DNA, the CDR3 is TGTGCTAGTGGTTTGGGACTAGCGGGCAACAATGAGCAGTTCTTC. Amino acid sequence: CASGLGLAGNNEQFF.

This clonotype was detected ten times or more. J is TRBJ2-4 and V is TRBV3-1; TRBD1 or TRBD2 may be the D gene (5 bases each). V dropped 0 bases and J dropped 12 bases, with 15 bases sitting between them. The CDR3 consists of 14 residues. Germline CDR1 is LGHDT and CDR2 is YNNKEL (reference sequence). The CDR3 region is CASSQDRRQGAQYF. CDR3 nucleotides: TGTGCCAGCAGCCAAGATCGTCGGCAGGGAGCTCAGTACTTC.

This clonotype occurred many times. In DNA, the CDR3 is TGTGCCAGCAGTCCCGACCTTACAGGGGGAAATGGCTACACCTTC. This sequence encodes CASSPDLTGGNGYTF. The chain couples TRBV28 to TRBJ1-2; 8 bases are a match to TRBD1. Germline V gives CDR1 MDHEN, CDR2 SYDVKM. J was trimmed by 6 bases and V by 5 bases; bases with no gene match: 11. The CDR3 runs 15 residues.

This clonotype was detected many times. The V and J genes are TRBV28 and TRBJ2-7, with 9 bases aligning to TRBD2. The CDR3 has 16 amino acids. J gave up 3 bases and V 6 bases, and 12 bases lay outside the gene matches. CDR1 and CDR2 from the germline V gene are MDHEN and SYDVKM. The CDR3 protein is CASSHSLSSGIYEQYF. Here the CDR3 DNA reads TGTGCCAGCAGCCATTCCCTGTCTAGCGGGATCTACGAGCAGTACTTC.

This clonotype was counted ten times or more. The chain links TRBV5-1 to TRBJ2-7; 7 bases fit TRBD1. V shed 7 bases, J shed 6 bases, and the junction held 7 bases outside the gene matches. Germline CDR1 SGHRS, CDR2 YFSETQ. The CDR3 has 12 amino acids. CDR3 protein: CASRQGEGEQYF. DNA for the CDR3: TGCGCCAGCCGCCAGGGGGAAGGCGAGCAGTACTTC.

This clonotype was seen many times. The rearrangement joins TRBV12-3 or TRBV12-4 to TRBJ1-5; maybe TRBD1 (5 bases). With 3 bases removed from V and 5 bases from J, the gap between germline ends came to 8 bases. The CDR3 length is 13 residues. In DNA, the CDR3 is TGTGCCAGCAGTTTCGGGGGGGATCAGCCCCAGCATTTT. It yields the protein CASSFGGDQPQHF.